Below are 29 T cell receptor beta chains sequenced from a single sample in a study of Graves' ophthalmopathy and Graves' hyperthyroidism. RNA transcripts were the source from which TCR beta CDR3 regions were amplified. A first-round RT-PCR used HTBI primers, followed by a second-round multiplex PCR. TCRdb used MiXCR to reprocess the multiplex PCR reads, holding one entry per CDR3 protein. This sample has some 1.1 million distinct CDR3 sequences, with about two fifths found just once. Input material: peripheral blood or thyroid tissue (not recorded which). All receptors come from an adult man with Graves' hyperthyroidism.

With regard to this clonotype: Sequence at one end of the junction differs from germline and may be a read error. The genes are TRBV4-3 and TRBJ2-7; D unclear. The CDR3 extends over 15 amino acids. Germline V gene data show CDR1 as LGHNA and CDR2 as YSLEER. CDR3 in amino acids: CASSQGALLSYEQCF. CDR3 bases: TGCGCCAGCAGCCAAGGGGCGCTACTCTCCTACGAGCAGTGCTTC.

The chain combines TRBV27 with TRBJ1-4, with no clear D. CDR1 and CDR2 (germline): MNHEY, SMNVEV (reference sequence). This CDR3 has 17 residues. Trimming cost V 0 bases and J 8 bases, with 19 bases left between them. This CDR3 is CASSLSRSSSRHEKLFF. CDR3 nucleotide sequence: TGTGCCAGCAGTTTATCCCGGTCCAGCAGCCGCCACGAAAAACTGTTTTTT.

This clonotype was detected many times. The gene calls are TRBV3-1 and TRBJ1-5; 9 positions match TRBD1. The CDR3 runs 15 residues. Germline loops: CDR1 LGHDT, CDR2 YNNKEL (reference sequence). The V segment lost 2 bases and the J segment 6 bases; nucleotides outside the gene matches: 5. The CDR3 DNA reads as TGTGCCAGCAGCCAAACGGGACAGGGAGGTCAGCCCCAGCATTTT. Amino acid sequence: CASSQTGQGGQPQHF.

In regard to this clonotype: Relative to the germline gene, one junction end is altered; a read error may explain this. V is TRBV20-1 and J is TRBJ2-6, with D possibly matching TRBD1 (5 bases). Germline V gene lookup returns CDR1 DFQATT and CDR2 SNEGSKA (reference sequence). This CDR3 contains 15 residues. The CDR3 DNA follows: TGCAGTGCTAGAACCCCCCTCTCTGGGGCCAACGCCCTGACTTTC. Amino acid sequence: CSARTPLSGANALTF.

This clonotype was seen ten or more times. The gene calls are TRBV29-1 and TRBJ1-6; TRBD1 aligns across 7 bases. J gave up 9 bases and V 4 bases, and 12 bases lay outside the gene matches. Germline CDR1 and CDR2: SQVTM and ANQGSEA. This CDR3 contains 15 residues. The CDR3 DNA follows: TGCAGCGTTGCTTCAGGCCCAACAGGGGCTTCACCCCTCCACTTT. This translates into CSVASGPTGASPLHF.

This clonotype occurred many times. The chain combines TRBV7-9 with TRBJ1-1; D gene unclear. Germline values: CDR1 SEHNR, CDR2 FQNEAQ (reference sequence). The V and J ends lost 1 base and 1 base respectively, with 7 bases between them. CDR3 size: 14 residues. Here the CDR3 DNA reads TGTGCCAGCAGCTTAGGTTACAGGAACACTGAAGCTTTCTTT. Encoded protein: CASSLGYRNTEAFF.

In this sample, this clonotype turned up a few times. The gene calls are TRBV11-2 and TRBJ1-4; D is perhaps TRBD1 (6 bases). V was trimmed by 4 bases and J by 7 bases, leaving 19 bases between them. Germline CDR1 and CDR2: SGHAT and FQNNGV. This CDR3 is built from 16 residues. CDR3 DNA sequence: TGTGCCAGCAGCTCCGGACAGAGACGGTTGGGTGAAAAACTGTTTTTT. This encodes CASSSGQRRLGEKLFF.

Concerning this clonotype: A much larger clone lies one base from this, so it may be a read error. V usage is TRBV15 and J usage is TRBJ2-7; D is perhaps TRBD2 (5 bases). The V gene's germline CDR1 is LNHNV and CDR2 YYDKDF (reference sequence). The CDR3 is 16 residues long. This CDR3 is CATSRDIVAGPYEQHF. The DNA for the CDR3 is TGTGCCACCAGCAGAGATATAGTGGCGGGTCCCTACGAGCAGCACTTC. Full variable domain (missing parts from reference TRBV15 and TRBJ2-7): DAMVIQNPRYQVTQFGKPVTLSCSQTLNHNVMYWYQQKSSQAPKLLFHYYDKDFNNEADTPDNFQSRRPNTSFCFLDIRSPGLGDTAMYLCATSRDIVAGPYEQHFGPGTRLTVT.

In this sample, this clonotype turned up a few times. This rearrangement joins TRBV20-1 to TRBJ2-2; 7 nucleotides line up with TRBD1. V was pared by 0 bases and J by 6 bases, with 1 base of the junction left unmatched. Germline lookup yields CDR1 DFQATT and CDR2 SNEGSKA (reference sequence). The CDR3 loop spans 13 amino acids. The CDR3 sequence is CSARDQGAGELFF. CDR3 nucleotide sequence: TGCAGTGCTAGAGATCAGGGGGCCGGGGAGCTGTTTTTT.

Ten or more counts support this clonotype. The chain combines TRBV29-1 with TRBJ1-1; possible D gene TRBD1, 6 bases. Germline CDR1 and CDR2: SQVTM and ANQGSEA. Trimming took 7 bases from V and 3 from J, leaving 15 bases between them. The CDR3 runs 13 residues. In DNA, the CDR3 is TGCAGCGCAGCTCGGGGGGGCGACACTGAAGCTTTCTTT. Its translation: CSAARGGDTEAFF. The entire variable domain, with the rest obtained from reference TRBV29-1 and TRBJ1-1, is as follows: SAVISQKPSRDICQRGTSLTIQCQVDSQVTMMFWYRQQPGQSLTLIATANQGSEATYESGFVIDKFPISRPNLTFSTLTVSNMSPEDSSIYLCSAARGGDTEAFFGQGTRLTVV.

This clonotype was seen repeatedly, ten times or more. The chain couples TRBV7-9 to TRBJ1-3; D possibly corresponds to TRBD1 (5 bases). There are 17 residues in the CDR3. The germline CDR1 and CDR2 sequences are SEHNR and FQNEAQ (reference sequence). V dropped 5 bases and J dropped 2 bases, with 19 bases sitting between them. The CDR3 DNA follows: TGTGCCAGCAGCAAAGCAGGGAGTGCCGCTACTGGAAACACCATATATTTT. Amino acid sequence: CASSKAGSAATGNTIYF.

This clonotype was counted a few times. Its ends do not fully match the called genes, so a read error is possible. The chain combines TRBV24-1 with TRBJ1-5, with D possibly TRBD1 on 6 matching bases. Per the germline V gene, CDR1 is KGHDR and CDR2 is SFDVKD. CDR3 size: 15 residues. This CDR3 is CSAVEQGGLHQSQHF. CDR3 bases: TGCAGTGCCGTAGAACAGGGTGGGCTGCATCAGTCCCAGCATTTT.

The sample holds one count of this clonotype. This sequence joins TRBV29-1 and TRBJ2-7, with TRBD1 as a possible D gene (6 bases). This CDR3 spans 14 amino acids. CDR1 and CDR2 from the germline V gene are SQVTM and ANQGSEA. Trimming took off 4 bases at V and 2 bases at J, with 15 bases between the two ends. CDR3 coding DNA: TGCAGCGTTGGGGTAAGGGGGTTCACCTACGAGCAGTACTTC. This gives the protein CSVGVRGFTYEQYF.

The sample holds one count of this clonotype. The chain couples TRBV7-9 to TRBJ2-5, with 16 nucleotides matching TRBD2. The V gene end was trimmed by 5 bases and the J gene end by 4 bases; junction bases not matched to a gene: 7. The CDR3 sequence is 17 residues long. Germline CDR1 reads SEHNR; CDR2 reads FQNEAQ (reference sequence). In nucleotides, the CDR3 is TGTGCCAGCAGCCCGGGACTAGCGGGAGGGAAGGGAGAGACCCAGTACTTC. Translated, it gives CASSPGLAGGKGETQYF.

This clonotype appeared a few times. The chain has TRBV6-6 and TRBJ2-2; unclear D gene. Deletions cut 6 bases from V and 3 bases from J, with 14 bases between. This CDR3 is built from 15 residues. Germline assignment: CDR1 MNHNY and CDR2 SVGAGI (reference sequence). The CDR3 bases are TGTGCCAGCAGCCCCATCGCAGGAGACACCGGGGAGCTGTTTTTT. This encodes CASSPIAGDTGELFF.

This clonotype was found a few times. The chain couples TRBV19 to TRBJ1-4, with 9 bases aligning to TRBD1. Germline loops: CDR1 LNHDA, CDR2 SQIVND (reference sequence). The junction had 17 bases not matched to a gene; V was cut back by 2 bases and J by 7 bases. This CDR3 is 19 amino acids long. CDR3 DNA: TGTGCCAGTAGTATACGAGCTGGGACAGGGTCCGCGCGAGGTGAAAAACTGTTTTTT. Translation gives CASSIRAGTGSARGEKLFF.

This clonotype was observed at least ten times. Relative to the germline gene, one junction end is altered; a read error may explain this. The chain carries TRBV7-2 and TRBJ2-5; D gene uncertain. This CDR3 has 13 amino acids. CDR1 is SGHTA and CDR2 is FQGNSA in the germline V gene. The CDR3 region is CASSNARTAPLPF. The CDR3, as DNA: TGTGCCAGCAGCAACGCCCGGACGGCCCCCCTCCCCTTC.

This clonotype has just one count. The chain uses TRBV11-2 and TRBJ1-6; no clear D. This CDR3 has 14 amino acids. Germline loops: CDR1 SGHAT, CDR2 FQNNGV. V was pared by 3 bases and J by 8 bases, with 11 bases between. DNA for the CDR3: TGTGCCAGCAGCTTTACCGACGGAGATTCACCCCTCCACTTT. This translates into CASSFTDGDSPLHF.

On this clonotype itself: No DNA is shown, since the ends of the CDR3 on it are uncertain; the CDR3 is the one TCRdb lists. The rearrangement uses TRBV5-1 and TRBJ2-3. The germline gives CDR1 SGHRS, CDR2 YFSETQ. The CDR3 is made up of 14 amino acids, end residues included. The CDR3 region is CASSFGQGGDTQYF.

This clonotype was picked up many times. This chain connects TRBV25-1 to TRBJ2-7, with TRBD1 as a possible D gene (7 bases). The germline V gene encodes CDR1 MGHDK and CDR2 SYGVNS. This CDR3 contains 17 residues. The V end lost 0 bases, the J end lost 2 bases, and 17 bases lay between the germline ends. The CDR3 loop is CASSEYRQGSGAYEQYF. Written as DNA, the CDR3 is TGTGCCAGCAGTGAATATAGACAGGGTTCGGGGGCCTACGAGCAGTACTTC.

This chain links TRBV4-3 with TRBJ2-2; 7 bases fit TRBD2. This CDR3 is 16 amino acids long. Unmatched junction bases numbered 3, after V lost 0 bases and J lost 2 bases. The germline gives CDR1 LGHNA, CDR2 YSLEER. The CDR3 protein is CASSQEGGGNTGELFF. The CDR3 DNA sequence: TGCGCCAGCAGCCAAGAAGGCGGGGGTAACACCGGGGAGCTGTTTTTT.

In its sample, this clonotype was seen many times. In DNA form, the CDR3 reads TGTGCCAGTAGTGAGACGGGGATCACTGAAGCTTTCTTT. As protein: CASSETGITEAFF. The chain combines TRBV19 with TRBJ1-1; D is unclear. Germline V gene data show CDR1 as LNHDA and CDR2 as SQIVND (reference sequence). V was clipped by 5 bases and J by 4 bases, with 11 bases between them. This CDR3 contains 13 residues. Based on the CDR3 plus reference TRBV19 and TRBJ1-1, the full variable domain is DGGITQSPKYLFRKEGQNVTLSCEQNLNHDAMYWYRQDPGQGLRLIYYSQIVNDFQKGDIAEGYSVSREKKESFPLTVTSAQKNPTAFYLCASSETGITEAFFGQGTRLTVV.

This clonotype appeared many times. This chain connects TRBV24-1 to TRBJ2-6, with a weak D call TRBD2 (6 bases). The CDR3 is 16 residues long. V was shortened by 1 base and J by 0 bases, with 6 bases between the two germline ends. Germline V lookup: CDR1 KGHDR, CDR2 SFDVKD. This CDR3 is CATSDFGGSGANVLTF. CDR3 nucleotide sequence: TGTGCCACCAGTGATTTCGGGGGCTCTGGGGCCAACGTCCTGACTTTC.

The genes are TRBV6-1 and TRBJ1-1; a weak D match, TRBD1 (5 bases). This CDR3 region has 15 residues. Germline-derived CDR1 and CDR2 are MNHNS and SASEGT. Trimming cost V 6 bases and J 3 bases, with 17 bases left between them. CDR3 loop: CASRTPTKGHTEAFF. CDR3 coding DNA: TGTGCCAGCAGGACCCCGACAAAGGGGCACACTGAAGCTTTCTTT.

This clonotype came up many times. This sequence joins TRBV7-8 and TRBJ1-5, with unresolved D. This CDR3 has 16 amino acids. The V gene's germline CDR1 is SGHVS and CDR2 FQNEAQ. V was shortened by 2 bases and J by 0 bases, with 11 bases between the two germline ends. This CDR3 reads CASSLTGRNSNQPQHF. CDR3 sequence (DNA): TGTGCCAGCAGCTTAACCGGACGGAATAGCAATCAGCCCCAGCATTTT. The full variable domain, completed using reference TRBV7-8 and TRBJ1-5, is GAGVSQSPRYKVAKRGQDVALRCDPISGHVSLFWYQQALGQGPEFLTYFQNEAQLDKSGLPSDRFFAERPEGSVSTLKIQRTQQEDSAVYLCASSLTGRNSNQPQHFGDGTRLSIL.

This clonotype came up a few times. The CDR3 region is CSAPSGSIYDEQFF. Here the CDR3 DNA reads TGCAGTGCGCCCTCTGGGTCTATTTATGATGAGCAGTTCTTC. This rearrangement joins TRBV20-1 to TRBJ2-7; unclear D gene. The closer fit of TRBJ2-1 to the DNA end suggests the J call may be wrong. The CDR3 consists of 14 residues. CDR1 is DFQATT and CDR2 is SNEGSKA in the germline V gene (reference sequence).

This clonotype was detected only once. J is TRBJ1-5 and V is TRBV15, with D hard to call. The V gene's germline CDR1 is LNHNV and CDR2 YYDKDF (reference sequence). The length of the CDR3 is 18 residues. V lost 1 base and J lost 3, with 19 bases in between. The CDR3 DNA reads as TGTGCCACCAGCAGAGTTGGGGAGGAAGGGCCCCTCAATCAGCCCCAGCATTTT. Protein product: CATSRVGEEGPLNQPQHF.

The rearrangement joins TRBV6-5 to TRBJ2-7; D unclear. Germline CDR1 MNHEY, CDR2 SVGAGI. V was cut by 4 bases and J by 2 bases, with 9 bases left in between. The CDR3 totals 13 residues. The chain's CDR3 is CASSSSFTYEQYF. The DNA of the CDR3 is TGTGCCAGCAGTTCCAGCTTTACCTACGAGCAGTACTTC.

The sample holds a few counts of this clonotype. This rearrangement joins TRBV5-8 to TRBJ2-5; tentative D call: TRBD2 (5 bases). This CDR3 contains 14 residues. V lost 3 bases to trimming and J lost 0 bases, with 9 bases between them. The V gene's germline CDR1 is SGHTS and CDR2 YDEGEE. CDR3 DNA sequence: TGTGCCAGCAGCTACACCGGGAACCAAGAGACCCAGTACTTC. Translation gives CASSYTGNQETQYF.